This T cell receptor (beta chain) was sequenced in a study of shared clonotypes between healthy human individuals. Study-level points and caveats: Against clonotypes common to all four donors, non-shared ones had lower generation probabilities.

TCRdb's copy holds only in-frame clones and misses some; the assay was immunoSEQ multiplex PCR. Here the sample spans roughly 700,000 clones, approximately 79% being singletons. Germline assignment: CDR1 LNHDA and CDR2 SQIVND (reference sequence). This CDR3 is built from 16 residues. V gave up 3 bases and J gave up 5 bases, with 19 bases separating them. Points on this clone: Its antigen is unidentified.

Sequenced material: memory CD4+ T cells sorted from blood. Sample subset: CD45RA-negative fraction. This receptor was obtained from a woman in her twenties or thirties in good health. The V and J genes are TRBV19 and TRBJ1-1; tentatively, D is TRBD1 (5 bases). The DNA for the CDR3 is TGTGCCAGTAGTATCGTAGGGGCACAGCTGAGTACTGAAGCTTTCTTT. This encodes CASSIVGAQLSTEAFF.